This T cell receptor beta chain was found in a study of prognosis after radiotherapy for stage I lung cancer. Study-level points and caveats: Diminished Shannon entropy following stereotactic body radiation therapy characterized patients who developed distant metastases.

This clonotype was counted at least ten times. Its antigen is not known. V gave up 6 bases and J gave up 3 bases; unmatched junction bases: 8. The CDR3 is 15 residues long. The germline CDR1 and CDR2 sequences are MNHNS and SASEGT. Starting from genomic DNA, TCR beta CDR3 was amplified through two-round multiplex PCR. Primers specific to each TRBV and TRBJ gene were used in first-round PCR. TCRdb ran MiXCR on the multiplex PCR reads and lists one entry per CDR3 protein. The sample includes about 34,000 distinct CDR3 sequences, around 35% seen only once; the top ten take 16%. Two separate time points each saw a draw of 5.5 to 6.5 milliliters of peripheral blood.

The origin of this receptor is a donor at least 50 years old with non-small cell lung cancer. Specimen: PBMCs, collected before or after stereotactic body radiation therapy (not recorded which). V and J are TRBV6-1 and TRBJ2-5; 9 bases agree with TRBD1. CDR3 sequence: CASSPETGGKETQYF. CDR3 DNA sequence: TGTGCCAGCAGCCCCGAGACAGGGGGAAAAGAGACCCAGTACTTC.